The sequence of this T cell receptor (beta chain) was determined in a study of T cell responses to AZD1222 COVID-19 vaccine. With 4 bases removed from V and 2 bases from J, the gap between germline ends came to 18 bases. Germline V gene lookup returns CDR1 LNHDA and CDR2 SQIVND (reference sequence). The length of the CDR3 is 17 residues. The data were produced by immunoSEQ multiplex PCR, yet TCRdb's version contains in-frame clones alone and is incomplete. The profile covers about 69,000 clones, with 75% to 90% appearing a single time and nearly 25% taken by the ten largest. Worth noting for this clone: Its target is not known.

Notes on the study in general: Just a handful of people given AZD1222 tested seropositive at baseline. Clonal diversity may have been underestimated, and the donors were mostly white British, with more females than males.

Pooling covered second doses at about 4 or about 12 weeks. Sequenced here: peripheral blood, sampled 28 days after the second AZD1222 dose. The chain has TRBV19 and TRBJ1-5, with D perhaps matching TRBD1 (5 bases). The TCR comes from an adult who received the AZD1222 COVID-19 vaccine. As DNA, the CDR3 is TGTGCCAGTAGTAAAGGGGTGGGGGTCGCGGGCAATCAGCCCCAGCATTTT. It specifies CASSKGVGVAGNQPQHF.